A single sample is the source of the 17 T cell receptor beta chains below, sequenced in a study of control samples from healthy donors and cancer patients. Clones were sequenced by immunoSEQ multiplex PCR, and TCRdb holds only the in-frame ones, with some missing. The sample has over 50,000 clones, approximately 88% seen once; the top ten hold roughly 3.8%. Sequenced sample: blood. These receptors were obtained from a man aged 50 to 59 in good health.

The V call is TRBV7-2, the J call TRBJ2-7; D unresolved. There are 15 residues in the CDR3. Trimming took off 1 base at V and 0 bases at J, with 10 bases between the two ends. CDR1 and CDR2 from the germline V gene are SGHTA and FQGNSA. CDR3: CASSLGAHTSYEQYF. DNA of the CDR3: TGTGCCAGCAGCTTAGGGGCTCACACCTCCTACGAGCAGTACTTC.

The chain combines TRBV6-5 with TRBJ1-4, with a weak D call TRBD1 (5 bases). Germline-derived CDR1 and CDR2 are MNHEY and SVGAGI. The ends were cut back, 0 bases at V and 8 bases at J, with 10 bases in the middle. The CDR3 has 14 residues. The CDR3 bases are TGTGCCAGCAGTTACTCAGGGGAGTACGAAAAACTGTTTTTT. Translating gives CASSYSGEYEKLFF.

This clone was counted between two and nine times. The chain combines TRBV5-4 with TRBJ1-4, with TRBD1 matching over 11 bases. The CDR3 consists of 17 residues. V lost 7 bases to trimming and J lost 1 base; unmatched junction nucleotides: 9. Germline CDR1 SGHNT, CDR2 YYREEE (reference sequence). CDR3 region: CASGRGQGGETNEKLFF. The CDR3 DNA reads TGTGCCAGCGGTAGGGGACAGGGGGGAGAAACTAATGAAAAACTGTTTTTT.

The J gene is TRBJ2-4, the V gene TRBV11-1; possibly TRBD2 for D (5 bases). Between the trimmed V and J ends, which lost 5 bases and 8 bases, there was a span of 10 bases. The CDR3 totals 12 residues. CDR1 and CDR2 from the germline V gene are SGHAT and FQDESV (reference sequence). CDR3 sequence reads: CASSLLSDIQYF. For the CDR3, the DNA is TGTGCCAGCAGCCTTCTTAGCGACATTCAGTACTTC.

The chain combines TRBV6-5 with TRBJ2-1; D is ambiguous. The germline gives CDR1 MNHEY, CDR2 SVGAGI. V was clipped by 2 bases and J by 5 bases, with 16 bases between them. The CDR3 is 16 residues long. The CDR3 here is CASSYRFAPPNNEQFF. The CDR3, as DNA: TGTGCCAGCAGTTACCGCTTCGCCCCGCCTAACAATGAGCAGTTCTTC.

The gene calls are TRBV6-5 and TRBJ2-2, with D hard to call. Germline CDR1 is MNHEY and CDR2 is SVGAGI. The CDR3 extends over 13 amino acids. Trimming shortened V by 6 bases and J by 4 bases, and 9 bases separated the two germline ends. The CDR3 nucleotides read TGTGCCAGCAGAGGCAGGCGCACCGGGGAGCTGTTTTTT. Protein product: CASRGRRTGELFF.

This sequence joins TRBV12-3 or TRBV12-4 and TRBJ2-7; D unclear. The germline V and J ends were trimmed by 4 bases and 3 bases, with 4 bases remaining between them. The CDR3 extends over 11 amino acids. The DNA for the CDR3 is TGTGCCAGCAGTTCGATCTACGAGCAGTACTTC. This gives the protein CASSSIYEQYF.

The V call is TRBV9, the J call TRBJ2-2; D possibly corresponds to TRBD1 (6 bases). The CDR3 sequence is 18 residues long. Germline assignment: CDR1 SGDLS and CDR2 YYNGEE. V was pared by 4 bases and J by 0 bases, with 19 bases between. In DNA form, the CDR3 reads TGTGCCAGCAGCCCCCGAGGGCAGGGGCTTTCGAACACCGGGGAGCTGTTTTTT. Protein: CASSPRGQGLSNTGELFF.

The V and J genes are TRBV10-3 and TRBJ2-2; unclear D gene. Germline-derived CDR1 and CDR2 are ENHRY and SYGVKD. Trimming took off 6 bases at V and 3 bases at J, with 5 bases between the two ends. The CDR3 runs 12 residues. CDR3 sequence: CAIRRDTGELFF. CDR3 DNA sequence: TGTGCCATCAGACGAGACACCGGGGAGCTGTTTTTT.

This clone has just one count. CDR3 nucleotide sequence: TGTGCCACCAGCAGAGTTGGTTATAGCAATCAGCCCCAGCATTTT. This translates into CATSRVGYSNQPQHF. The chain combines TRBV15 with TRBJ1-5; no firm D call. The CDR3 consists of 15 residues. Trimming cost V 1 base and J 0 bases, with 7 bases left between them. CDR1 LNHNV and CDR2 YYDKDF come from the germline V gene (reference sequence).

This clone appeared a few times. CDR3 nucleotides: TGTGCCAGCAGCCAAGATGTTAGCGGGGGACCCGCTAACGAGCAGTACTTC. It yields the protein CASSQDVSGGPANEQYF. The V and J genes are TRBV3-1 (or the pseudogene TRBV3-2) and TRBJ2-7, with 9 bases matching TRBD2. With 0 bases clipped from V and 5 bases from J, the junction kept 11 bases outside the gene matches. This CDR3 region has 17 residues. Germline V gene sequence: CDR1 LGHDT, CDR2 YNNKEL (reference sequence).

The chain recombines TRBV7-3 with TRBJ2-1; D is uncertain. Germline lookup yields CDR1 SGHTA and CDR2 FQGTGA. The CDR3 is 14 residues long. V shed 1 base and J shed 7 bases, with 11 bases lying between them. The CDR3 region is CASSLNPAGNEQFF. The CDR3 nucleotides read TGTGCCAGCAGCTTAAACCCCGCCGGGAATGAGCAGTTCTTC. The full variable domain, with the rest looked up from reference TRBV7-3 and TRBJ2-1, is GAGVSQTPSNKVTEKGKYVELRCDPISGHTALYWYRQSLGQGPEFLIYFQGTGAADDSGLPNDRFFAVRPEGSVSTLKIQRTERGDSAVYLCASSLNPAGNEQFFGPGTRLTVL.

The chain uses TRBV7-9 and TRBJ2-7, with 8 positions matching TRBD2. Germline CDR1 SEHNR, CDR2 FQNEAQ (reference sequence). The CDR3 length is 14 residues. After removal of 3 bases from V and 2 bases from J, the junction contained 3 bases not matched to a gene. The DNA of the CDR3 is TGTGCCAGCAGCTTCCAAGCGGGAGCCTACGAGCAGTACTTC. It encodes CASSFQAGAYEQYF.

This chain uses TRBV18 with TRBJ2-7, with 11 bases fitting TRBD1. The junction had 4 bases not matched to a gene; V was cut back by 3 bases and J by 3 bases. The CDR3 extends over 15 amino acids. Germline-derived CDR1 and CDR2 are KGHSH and LQKENI. As DNA, the CDR3 is TGTGCCAGCTCACCGCCGGGACAGGGGGGCTACGAGCAGTACTTC. This encodes CASSPPGQGGYEQYF.

To note about this clone: This CDR3 is also generated by other DNA sequences in the sample. The chain recombines TRBV7-9 with TRBJ2-7, with 10 nucleotides matching TRBD2. Trimming took 6 bases from V and 7 from J; bases not matched to a gene: 6. Germline V gene sequence: CDR1 SEHNR, CDR2 FQNEAQ (reference sequence). CDR3 length: 13 residues. CDR3 in amino acids: CASSRTSGREQYF. In nucleotides, the CDR3 is TGTGCCAGCAGTCGGACTAGCGGAAGGGAGCAGTACTTC.

In its sample, this clone was seen a few times. This chain connects TRBV28 to TRBJ2-7, with a tentative D call TRBD2 (5 bases). The germline V gene has CDR1 MDHEN and CDR2 SYDVKM. With 7 bases removed from V and 0 bases from J, the gap between germline ends came to 13 bases. This CDR3 is 14 amino acids long. CDR3 in amino acids: CASKTSRSSYEQYF. CDR3 in DNA: TGTGCCAGCAAAACTAGTCGGAGCTCCTACGAGCAGTACTTC.

The chain employs TRBV10-1 and TRBJ2-3, with 13 bases aligning to TRBD2. V shed 6 bases, J shed 10 bases, and the junction held 10 bases outside the gene matches. The CDR3 runs to 15 residues. In germline, CDR1 is WNHNN, CDR2 SYGVQD (reference sequence). CDR3 nucleotide sequence: TGCGCCAGCAGGACCGGGACTAGCGGGAACTATTCGCAGTATTTT. Encoded protein: CASRTGTSGNYSQYF.